This TCR beta chain appears in the sequencing data of a study of T cells expressing NK-cell markers. TCRdb re-called the 5' RACE reads; every CDR3 protein appears as one record, without DNA. The sample's table shows 140,000 or so distinct CDR3 sequences. CDR3 size: 14 residues. Germline V gives CDR1 SEHNR, CDR2 FQNEAQ (reference sequence). The chain joins TRBV7-9 to TRBJ2-7; TCRdb's D call of TRBD1 is untestable without DNA. Sequencing input: blood T cells: a sorted CD56 or NKG2C T cell subset, CD4+ or CD8+ T cells, or bulk PBMC T cells (not recorded which). The source is a man aged 18 to 35 in good health. CDR3: CASSFGTGYDEQYF.